The sample holds many counts of the clone carrying this T cell receptor (beta chain). Both TCRalpha and TCRbeta chains were reverse transcribed with V-gene-specific primers. For amplifying TCRs, the PCR ran for roughly 20 cycles with Phusion, which was used together with a constant-region primer and the adapter on the V primers. MiXCR was run by TCRdb on the reads, yielding one entry per CDR3 protein. Of under 110,000 distinct CDR3 sequences listed, about 20% were seen once; the top ten hold approximately 4%. The source of the sample is a study of low-dose radiotherapy and immunotherapy resistance in tumors. Whole-study context: Intravenous cyclophosphamide 200 mg/m2 was given every two weeks, one day before radiation and immunotherapy.

Specified time point: after trial treatment. Stated treatment: LDRT plus nivolumab, ipilimumab, low-dose cyclophosphamide and aspirin (RACIN trial). Donors, who were enrolled in a single-arm phase I dose-escalation trial, received nivolumab, ipilimumab, aspirin, low-dose cyclophosphamide and low-dose radiotherapy. The CDR3 contains 17 residues. Germline CDR1 and CDR2: SGHNT and YYREEE (reference sequence). The germline V and J ends were trimmed by 2 bases and 1 base, with 18 bases remaining between them. The source material was PBMCs, sampled after low-dose radiotherapy plus immunotherapy. The chain uses TRBV5-4 and TRBJ1-1; a possible D gene is TRBD1 (6 bases). This clonotype originated in a male donor with prostate cancer. CDR3 DNA sequence: TGTGCCAGCAGCTTACAGTGGGGGCGTTCGGAGAACACTGAAGCTTTCTTT. Its translation: CASSLQWGRSENTEAFF. Full variable domain (remainder filled in from reference TRBV5-4 and TRBJ1-1): ETGVTQSPTHLIKTRGQQVTLRCSSQSGHNTVSWYQQALGQGPQFIFQYYREEENGRGNFPPRFSGLQFPNYSSELNVNALELDDSALYLCASSLQWGRSENTEAFFGQGTRLTVV.